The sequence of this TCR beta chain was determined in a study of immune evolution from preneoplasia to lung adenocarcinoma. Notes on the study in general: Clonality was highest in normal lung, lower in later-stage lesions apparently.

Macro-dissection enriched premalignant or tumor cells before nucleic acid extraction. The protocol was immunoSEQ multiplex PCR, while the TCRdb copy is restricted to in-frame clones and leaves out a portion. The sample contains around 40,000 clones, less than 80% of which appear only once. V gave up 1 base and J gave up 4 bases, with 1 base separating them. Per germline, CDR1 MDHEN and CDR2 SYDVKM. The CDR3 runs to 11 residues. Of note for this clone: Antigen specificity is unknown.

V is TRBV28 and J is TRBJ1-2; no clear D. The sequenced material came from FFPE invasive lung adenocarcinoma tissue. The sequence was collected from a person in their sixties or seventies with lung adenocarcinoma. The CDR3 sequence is CASSLSYGYTF. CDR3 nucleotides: TGTGCCAGCAGTTTATCCTATGGCTACACCTTC.